These 31 T cell receptor beta chains share one sample of origin, sequenced in a study of T cell responses to AZD1222 COVID-19 vaccine. The assay was immunoSEQ multiplex PCR, and TCRdb's table has in-frame clones only and misses some. The profile shows roughly 58,000 clones, about 91% of them singletons. The material sequenced was peripheral blood, taken 28 days after the second AZD1222 dose. The source is an adult who received the AZD1222 COVID-19 vaccine.

The chain is built from TRBV30 and TRBJ2-4; unclear D gene. CDR1 and CDR2 from the germline V gene are GTSNPN and SVGIG (reference sequence). V lost 3 bases and J lost 0, with 9 bases in between. The CDR3 sequence is 14 residues long. This chain's CDR3 is CAWRAMIAKNIQYF. CDR3 DNA: TGTGCCTGGAGGGCCATGATAGCCAAAAACATTCAGTACTTC. Full variable domain (missing parts from reference TRBV30 and TRBJ2-4): SQTIHQWPATLVQPVGSPLSLECTVEGTSNPNLYWYRQAAGRGLQLLFYSVGIGQISSEVPQNLSASRPQDRQFILSSKKLLLSDSGFYLCAWRAMIAKNIQYFGAGTRLSVL.

This chain connects TRBV18 to TRBJ2-7, with D uncertain. The V end lost 6 bases, the J end lost 4 bases, and 13 bases lay between the germline ends. The germline CDR1 and CDR2 sequences are KGHSH and LQKENI. The CDR3 covers 13 residues. CDR3 DNA sequence: TGTGCCAGCTCTCCAATGCAGGAATACGAGCAGTACTTC. Its translation: CASSPMQEYEQYF. The full variable domain, in which reference TRBV18 and TRBJ2-7 provide the parts outside the CDR3, is NAGVMQNPRHLVRRRGQEARLRCSPMKGHSHVYWYRQLPEEGLKFMVYLQKENIIDESGMPKERFSAEFPKEGPSILRIQQVVRGDSAAYFCASSPMQEYEQYFGPGTRLTVT.

This sequence joins TRBV2 and TRBJ1-5, with D possibly matching TRBD1 (5 bases). CDR1 is SNHLY and CDR2 is FYNNEI in the germline V gene. This CDR3 has 16 residues. Deletions cut 6 bases from V and 2 bases from J, with 17 bases between. The CDR3 bases are TGTGCCAGCAGCGATTTTGGGGGGAATGGCAATCAGCCCCAGCATTTT. It yields the protein CASSDFGGNGNQPQHF.

In DNA form, the CDR3 reads TGTGCCAGCAGCTTGCGGGATTCCCAAGAGACCCAGTACTTC. Translation: CASSLRDSQETQYF. V is TRBV11-3 and J is TRBJ2-5; TRBD2 is a possible D gene (6 bases). Trimming shortened V by 3 bases and J by 1 base, and 9 bases separated the two germline ends. Germline V gene sequence: CDR1 SGHNT, CDR2 YENEEA. This CDR3 has 14 residues.

The chain recombines TRBV6-5 with TRBJ1-2, with TRBD1 as a possible D gene (6 bases). Germline V gene sequence: CDR1 MNHEY, CDR2 SVGAGI. The V gene lost 5 bases and the J gene lost 4 bases, with 11 bases spanning the gap. The CDR3 length is 13 residues. The CDR3 coding sequence is TGTGCCAGCAGTCAGGGGTTATCCTATGGCTACACCTTC. It translates to CASSQGLSYGYTF.

This chain joins TRBV7-2 and TRBJ2-2; 9 positions match TRBD1. Germline values: CDR1 SGHTA, CDR2 FQGNSA. The ends lost 0 bases at V and 5 bases at J; junction bases unmatched: 7. The CDR3 spans 17 residues. This chain's CDR3 is CASSLAGTGRLTGELFF. CDR3 nucleotide sequence: TGTGCCAGCAGCTTAGCTGGGACAGGGAGGTTGACCGGGGAGCTGTTTTTT.

The rearrangement uses TRBV27 and TRBJ1-2; perhaps TRBD1 as D (6 bases). CDR3 length: 14 residues. Trimming removed 6 bases from V and 2 bases from J, with 13 bases in between. Germline V CDR1 and CDR2: MNHEY, SMNVEV (reference sequence). The DNA of the CDR3 is TGTGCCAGCAGCACTAGGGGGTTGAACTATGGCTACACCTTC. This codes for CASSTRGLNYGYTF.

The chain joins TRBV7-2 to TRBJ2-3; TRBD1 might be the D (5 bases). This CDR3 has 14 amino acids. Trimming left V 4 bases short and J 1 base short, with 9 bases between. Germline CDR1 and CDR2: SGHTA and FQGNSA. The CDR3, as DNA: TGTGCCAGCAGCTCGGACACTGGCACAGATACGCAGTATTTT. Its translation: CASSSDTGTDTQYF.

The chain carries TRBV14 and TRBJ1-2; unclear D gene. CDR1 SGHDN and CDR2 FVKESK come from the germline V gene. The CDR3 is 12 amino acids. V lost 0 bases, J lost 7 bases, and 6 bases lay in between. DNA of the CDR3: TGTGCCAGCAGCCAAGACCGTCGTGGCTACACCTTC. Translation gives CASSQDRRGYTF.

V usage is TRBV6-5 and J usage is TRBJ2-7; 9 bases line up with TRBD2. Germline CDR1 MNHEY, CDR2 SVGAGI. V dropped 8 bases and J dropped 1; count of bases not matched to a gene: 6. This CDR3 has 14 residues. The CDR3 region has the DNA TGTGCCAGCGCTTTGCTAGCGGGGTCCTACGAGCAGTACTTC. Protein product: CASALLAGSYEQYF.

This clone was picked up a small number of times. The chain combines TRBV19 with TRBJ1-5; tentatively, D is TRBD1 (5 bases). The CDR3 has 14 residues. CDR1 and CDR2 from the germline V gene are LNHDA and SQIVND (reference sequence). The germline V and J ends were trimmed by 3 bases and 3 bases, with 9 bases remaining between them. The CDR3 here is CASSIRGFNQPQHF. DNA for the CDR3: TGTGCCAGTAGTATCCGGGGGTTCAATCAGCCCCAGCATTTT.

The V call is TRBV19, the J call TRBJ2-3; D is unresolved. Germline CDR1 and CDR2: LNHDA and SQIVND (reference sequence). The CDR3 spans 13 residues. Trimming removed 7 bases from V and 3 bases from J, with 11 bases in between. The CDR3: CASKTRWTDTQYF. In nucleotides, the CDR3 is TGTGCCAGTAAAACTCGGTGGACAGATACGCAGTATTTT.

The V call is TRBV5-1, the J call TRBJ2-7; 11 nucleotides align to TRBD2. CDR1 and CDR2 (germline): SGHRS, YFSETQ. CDR3 length equals 16 residues. V dropped 7 bases and J dropped 4; count of bases not matched to a gene: 13. CDR3 in DNA: TGCGCCAGCCGAACTAACTCACTAGCGGGGGAATACGAGCAGTACTTC. Protein sequence: CASRTNSLAGEYEQYF. The whole variable domain, filled in from reference TRBV5-1 and TRBJ2-7, reads KAGVTQTPRYLIKTRGQQVTLSCSPISGHRSVSWYQQTPGQGLQFLFEYFSETQRNKGNFPGRFSGRQFSNSRSEMNVSTLELGDSALYLCASRTNSLAGEYEQYFGPGTRLTVT.

This clone has a single count. The gene calls are TRBV19 and TRBJ2-5, with D possibly being TRBD2 (5 bases). Between the trimmed V and J ends, which lost 5 bases and 2 bases, there was a span of 15 bases. Germline V CDR1 and CDR2: LNHDA, SQIVND (reference sequence). The CDR3 consists of 15 residues. As DNA, the CDR3 is TGTGCCAGTAGTCCCCGGGGTCCACCGCAAGAGACCCAGTACTTC. Translating it yields CASSPRGPPQETQYF.

This sequence joins TRBV7-7 and TRBJ2-2; 9 bases map to TRBD2. The junction had 7 bases not matched to a gene; V was cut back by 4 bases and J by 7 bases. The CDR3 covers 15 residues. CDR1 SSHAT and CDR2 FNYEAQ come from the germline V gene (reference sequence). CDR3 protein: CASSSLAGVDGELFF. CDR3 coding DNA: TGTGCCAGCAGCTCATTAGCGGGAGTGGACGGGGAGCTGTTTTTT.

On this clone itself: One end of the junction varies from germline; a read error may be responsible. The rearrangement links TRBV7-7 to TRBJ2-5; TRBD1 aligns across 9 bases. This CDR3 has 17 residues. The germline V gene has CDR1 SSHAT and CDR2 FNYEAQ (reference sequence). As DNA, the CDR3 is TGTGCTAGCAGCTTAGCGGGCGGGACAGGGTCTTGGGAGACCCAGTACTTC. Protein: CASSLAGGTGSWETQYF.

The chain uses TRBV18 and TRBJ2-3, with 8 bases fitting TRBD1. This CDR3 is built from 13 residues. Germline CDR1 is KGHSH and CDR2 is LQKENI. J was trimmed by 4 bases and V by 6 bases; bases with no gene match: 3. CDR3 sequence (DNA): TGTGCCAGCTCGCAGGGGGCTGCAGATACGCAGTATTTT. Encoded protein: CASSQGAADTQYF. The full variable domain, in which reference TRBV18 and TRBJ2-3 provide the parts outside the CDR3, is NAGVMQNPRHLVRRRGQEARLRCSPMKGHSHVYWYRQLPEEGLKFMVYLQKENIIDESGMPKERFSAEFPKEGPSILRIQQVVRGDSAAYFCASSQGAADTQYFGPGTRLTVL.

V usage is TRBV7-2 and J usage is TRBJ2-5; 7 nucleotides align to TRBD2. The trim removed 4 bases at V and 7 bases at J, leaving 9 bases unmatched. Per germline, CDR1 SGHTA and CDR2 FQGNSA. This CDR3 region has 14 residues. CDR3 residues: CASSSGRASGTQYF. The CDR3, as DNA: TGTGCCAGCAGCTCGGGGAGGGCCTCGGGGACCCAGTACTTC.

V gene TRBV6-5 combines with J gene TRBJ2-3; unclear D gene. The germline V gene has CDR1 MNHEY and CDR2 SVGAGI. This CDR3 is 14 amino acids long. V gave up 3 bases and J gave up 3 bases, with 10 bases separating them. Written as DNA, the CDR3 is TGTGCCAGCAGTTATCAATCACGAACAGATACGCAGTATTTT. As protein: CASSYQSRTDTQYF.

This sequence joins TRBV5-5 and TRBJ1-5, with a weak D call TRBD1 (5 bases). The CDR3 is made up of 15 amino acids. V shed 2 bases and J shed 1 base, with 10 bases lying between them. CDR1 and CDR2 from the germline V gene are SGHKS and YYEKEE (reference sequence). The CDR3 loop reads CASSFSGDSNQPQHF. In DNA form, the CDR3 reads TGTGCCAGCAGCTTTTCCGGGGACAGCAATCAGCCCCAGCATTTT.

The rearrangement uses TRBV7-2 and TRBJ1-6; D gene uncertain. Deletions cut 4 bases from V and 0 bases from J, with 13 bases between. CDR1 is SGHTA and CDR2 is FQGNSA in the germline V gene. The CDR3 runs 17 residues. This chain's CDR3 is CASSSKRGSSYNSPLHF. The CDR3 DNA reads as TGTGCCAGCAGCTCGAAGCGGGGTAGCTCCTATAATTCACCCCTCCACTTT.

This chain connects TRBV7-9 to TRBJ1-6; D unclear. The CDR3 has 14 residues. Trimming cost V 3 bases and J 10 bases, with 13 bases left between them. Germline V lookup: CDR1 SEHNR, CDR2 FQNEAQ (reference sequence). CDR3 nucleotides: TGTGCCAGCAGCTTTGATGGGATGGGATCACCCCTCCACTTT. This sequence encodes CASSFDGMGSPLHF.

The V call is TRBV14, the J call TRBJ2-7, with 10 bases aligning to TRBD2. The CDR3 is made up of 16 amino acids. After removal of 2 bases from V and 3 bases from J, the junction contained 7 bases not matched to a gene. The V gene's germline CDR1 is SGHDN and CDR2 FVKESK. The CDR3 reads CASSQFLGLAVYEQYF. The CDR3, as DNA: TGTGCCAGCAGCCAATTTCTTGGACTAGCGGTCTACGAGCAGTACTTC. Full variable domain (rest looked up from reference TRBV14 and TRBJ2-7): EAGVTQFPSHSVIEKGQTVTLRCDPISGHDNLYWYRRVMGKEIKFLLHFVKESKQDESGMPNNRFLAERTGGTYSTLKVQPAELEDSGVYFCASSQFLGLAVYEQYFGPGTRLTVT.

The chain couples TRBV6-2 or TRBV6-3 to TRBJ2-1; TRBD2 aligns across 12 bases. V dropped 3 bases and J dropped 7; count of bases not matched to a gene: 7. The CDR3 has 16 residues. Germline CDR1 reads MNHEY; CDR2 reads SVGEGT. The CDR3 DNA follows: TGTGCCAGCAGTTATCTAGCGGGGGGGCCGAGTAATGAGCAGTTCTTC. Amino acids: CASSYLAGGPSNEQFF.

This chain joins TRBV28 and TRBJ1-2, with D possibly matching TRBD1 (5 bases). The CDR3 contains 14 residues. V lost 9 bases, J lost 4 bases, and 18 bases lay in between. Germline values: CDR1 MDHEN, CDR2 SYDVKM. The DNA of the CDR3 is TGTGCCAGTGGGGGGTATAGGGGTCCCTATGGCTACACCTTC. Its protein is CASGGYRGPYGYTF.

The chain recombines TRBV19 with TRBJ1-2; weak D call: TRBD1 (6 bases). The CDR3 consists of 15 residues. Germline CDR1 reads LNHDA; CDR2 reads SQIVND (reference sequence). Trimming left V 2 bases short and J 4 bases short, with 14 bases between. The CDR3 region has the DNA TGTGCCAGTAGTATACCCTGGACAGACAGCTATGGCTACACCTTC. Protein sequence: CASSIPWTDSYGYTF.

This clone was picked up one time. The rearrangement links TRBV11-1 to TRBJ2-5; D may be TRBD1 (5 bases). The germline V gene encodes CDR1 SGHAT and CDR2 FQDESV (reference sequence). The CDR3 is made up of 13 amino acids. Trimming removed 3 bases from V and 5 bases from J, with 10 bases in between. CDR3 in amino acids: CASSLGLAETQYF. DNA of the CDR3: TGTGCCAGCAGCTTGGGGCTGGCGGAGACCCAGTACTTC.

The rearrangement links TRBV6-2 or TRBV6-3 to TRBJ1-1; D is ambiguous. The germline CDR1 and CDR2 sequences are MNHEY and SVGEGT. Trimming cost V 0 bases and J 8 bases, with 13 bases left between them. The CDR3 is 14 amino acids. CDR3 sequence: CASSYSFKGVEAFF. CDR3 DNA: TGTGCCAGCAGTTACTCGTTCAAGGGAGTCGAAGCTTTCTTT.

This clone has just a few counts. The chain couples TRBV19 to TRBJ1-1; D possibly corresponds to TRBD1 (5 bases). The CDR3 extends over 13 amino acids. Germline V lookup: CDR1 LNHDA, CDR2 SQIVND (reference sequence). V was pared by 3 bases and J by 0 bases, with 5 bases between. CDR3 nucleotide sequence: TGTGCCAGTAGTATGACAGTGAACACTGAAGCTTTCTTT. It specifies CASSMTVNTEAFF.

This chain connects TRBV7-7 to TRBJ2-5; no reliable D call. CDR3 length: 13 residues. The V end was cut by 4 bases, the J end by 0 bases, with 6 bases between. Germline lookup yields CDR1 SSHAT and CDR2 FNYEAQ (reference sequence). CDR3 in amino acids: CASSSVYQETQYF. CDR3 sequence (DNA): TGTGCCAGCAGCTCTGTGTACCAAGAGACCCAGTACTTC.

CDR3 bases: TGTGCCAGCAGCCAAGACAGGGTCCATGGCTACACCTTC. Its translation is CASSQDRVHGYTF. V and J are TRBV3-1 (or the pseudogene TRBV3-2) and TRBJ1-2, with TRBD1 as a possible D gene (5 bases). This CDR3 spans 13 amino acids. Between the trimmed V and J ends, which lost 0 bases and 6 bases, there was a span of 8 bases. Germline V gene sequence: CDR1 LGHDT, CDR2 YNNKEL (reference sequence).